These T cell receptor beta chains were read from a single sample in a study of T cells in Graves' hyperthyroidism and ophthalmopathy. TCRdb processed the multiplex PCR reads anew with MiXCR; each CDR3 protein has one entry. Found here are around 720,000 distinct CDR3 sequences, roughly a third of them singletons; the top ten hold roughly 31%. The sequencing sample was made of blood. These receptors came from a woman between 40 and 50 years old with Graves' hyperthyroidism. CDR3s include the opening cysteine and the closing phenylalanine or tryptophan. A D gene is named only where the DNA matches it firmly. Rows may omit the clone size; those that give it use once, few, many or a size class.

clone_size: .
d_call: TRBD2
j_call: TRBJ2-2
v_call: TRBV11-3
cdr3_aa: CASSPGLASGELFF
cdr3_nt: TGTGCCAGCAGCCCAGGACTAGCCTCCGGGGAGCTGTTTTTT

clone_size: many
d_call: .
j_call: TRBJ2-7
v_call: TRBV10-3
cdr3_aa: CAISSLGVKGTYEQYF
cdr3_nt: TGTGCCATCAGTTCCCTAGGAGTTAAGGGGACCTACGAGCAGTACTTC

clone_size: many
d_call: .
j_call: TRBJ1-1
v_call: TRBV7-2
cdr3_aa: CASSSDPFTEAFF
cdr3_nt: TGTGCCAGCAGCTCAGACCCTTTTACTGAAGCTTTCTTT

clone_size: many
d_call: .
j_call: TRBJ2-7
v_call: TRBV27
cdr3_aa: CASSFAGSEQYF
cdr3_nt: TGTGCCAGCAGTTTTGCGGGGAGCGAGCAGTACTTC

clone_size: many
d_call: .
j_call: TRBJ1-1
v_call: TRBV20-1
cdr3_aa: CSASPRDTKAFF
cdr3_nt: TGCAGTGCTAGTCCGAGGGACACCAAAGCTTTCTTT

clone_size: many
d_call: .
j_call: TRBJ1-4
v_call: TRBV7-2
cdr3_aa: CASSRGDWEKLFF
cdr3_nt: TGTGCCAGCAGCCGCGGTGACTGGGAAAAACTGTTTTTT

clone_size: .
d_call: .
j_call: TRBJ2-7
v_call: TRBV6-1
cdr3_aa: CASSFSGNSYEQYF
cdr3_nt: TGTGCCAGCAGCTTTAGCGGAAACTCCTACGAGCAGTACTTC

clone_size: .
d_call: .
j_call: TRBJ1-1
v_call: TRBV4-3
cdr3_aa: CASSQQGRANTEAFF
cdr3_nt: TGCGCCAGCAGCCAACAGGGAAGGGCGAACACTGAAGCTTTCTTT

clone_size: many
d_call: TRBD1
j_call: TRBJ1-2
v_call: TRBV7-8
cdr3_aa: CASSLGGGQRPYGYTF
cdr3_nt: TGTGCCAGCAGCTTAGGAGGGGGACAGAGACCCTATGGCTACACCTTC

clone_size: .
d_call: .
j_call: TRBJ2-6
v_call: TRBV25-1
cdr3_aa: CASSESGINVLTF
cdr3_nt: TGTGCCAGCAGTGAATCCGGGATCAACGTCCTGACTTTC

clone_size: .
d_call: .
j_call: TRBJ2-1
v_call: TRBV19
cdr3_aa: CASSLIRGPVRKQFF
cdr3_nt: TGTGCCAGCAGCTTAATTCGGGGACCGGTCAGGAAGCAGTTCTTC

clone_size: many
d_call: TRBD1
j_call: TRBJ1-4
v_call: TRBV2
cdr3_aa: CASSKEAPTGREFF
cdr3_nt: TGTGCCAGCAGCAAAGAGGCCCCGACAGGGCGAGAATTTTTT

clone_size: .
d_call: TRBD1
j_call: TRBJ2-2
v_call: TRBV6-5
cdr3_aa: CASSLGQGERELFF
cdr3_nt: TGTGCCAGCAGCCTGGGACAGGGTGAAAGGGAGCTGTTTTTT

clone_size: many
d_call: TRBD1
j_call: TRBJ1-5
v_call: TRBV20-1
cdr3_aa: CSARRTGDNQPQHF
cdr3_nt: TGCAGTGCTAGAAGGACAGGAGACAATCAGCCCCAGCATTTT

clone_size: many
d_call: TRBD1
j_call: TRBJ1-4
v_call: TRBV7-8
cdr3_aa: CASSLARQGGEKLFF
cdr3_nt: TGTGCCAGCAGCTTAGCTCGCCAGGGGGGTGAAAAACTGTTTTTT

clone_size: .
d_call: TRBD2
j_call: TRBJ2-5
v_call: TRBV5-1
cdr3_aa: CASSRPGLAGGPGETKYF
cdr3_nt: TGCGCCAGCAGCCGGCCGGGACTAGCGGGAGGGCCAGGAGAGACGAAGTACTTC

clone_size: many
d_call: .
j_call: TRBJ1-2
v_call: TRBV5-8
cdr3_aa: CASSLGQGPGYTF
cdr3_nt: TGTGCCAGCAGCTTGGGGCAGGGGCCCGGCTACACCTTC

clone_size: many
d_call: .
j_call: TRBJ1-3
v_call: TRBV20-1
cdr3_aa: CSAMTASSGNTIYF
cdr3_nt: TGCAGTGCGATGACAGCCAGCTCTGGAAACACCATATATTTT

clone_size: .
d_call: TRBD2
j_call: TRBJ2-7
v_call: TRBV2
cdr3_aa: CASSDFVAGAYEQYF
cdr3_nt: TGTGCCAGCAGTGATTTTGTAGCGGGGGCCTACGAGCAGTACTTC

clone_size: few
d_call: .
j_call: TRBJ1-4
v_call: TRBV5-1
cdr3_aa: CASSPPGGFNEKLFF
cdr3_nt: TGTGCCAGCAGCCCGCCCGGGGGCTTCAATGAAAAACTGTTTTTT

clone_size: .
d_call: .
j_call: TRBJ2-7
v_call: TRBV7-9
cdr3_aa: CASPGAIYEQYF
cdr3_nt: TGTGCCAGTCCAGGGGCCATTTACGAGCAGTACTTC

clone_size: many
d_call: .
j_call: TRBJ1-2
v_call: TRBV7-2
cdr3_aa: CASSFPTESYGYTF
cdr3_nt: TGTGCCAGCAGCTTTCCTACAGAGAGCTATGGCTACACCTTC

clone_size: many
d_call: .
j_call: TRBJ1-4
v_call: TRBV2
cdr3_aa: CASMRGSTTNEKLFF
cdr3_nt: TGTGCCAGCATGAGAGGAAGTACAACTAATGAAAAACTGTTTTTT

clone_size: once
d_call: .
j_call: TRBJ1-4
v_call: TRBV19
cdr3_aa: CASIAVAGTGEKLFF
cdr3_nt: TGTGCCAGTATTGCGGTAGCGGGGACCGGGGAAAAACTGTTTTTT

clone_size: .
d_call: .
j_call: TRBJ1-5
v_call: TRBV6-5
cdr3_aa: CAISYSLDSNQPQHF
cdr3_nt: TGTGCCATCAGTTACTCACTAGATAGCAATCAGCCCCAGCATTTT

clone_size: many
d_call: TRBD1
j_call: TRBJ2-6
v_call: TRBV10-3
cdr3_aa: CASSDGTGAGANVLTF
cdr3_nt: TGTGCCAGCAGTGATGGGACAGGGGCTGGGGCCAACGTCCTGACTTTC

clone_size: many
d_call: TRBD1
j_call: TRBJ2-5
v_call: TRBV7-2
cdr3_aa: CASSLEYRGAQETQYF
cdr3_nt: TGTGCCAGCAGCTTAGAGTACAGGGGGGCTCAAGAGACCCAGTACTTC

clone_size: .
d_call: .
j_call: TRBJ1-3
v_call: TRBV2
cdr3_aa: CASLGGPGSQGSGNTIYF
cdr3_nt: TGTGCCAGCTTGGGGGGACCTGGGTCGCAGGGCTCTGGAAACACCATATATTTT

clone_size: many
d_call: .
j_call: TRBJ1-3
v_call: TRBV9
cdr3_aa: CASSVDPRTGAAGNTIYF
cdr3_nt: TGTGCCAGCAGCGTAGATCCACGGACGGGAGCGGCTGGAAACACCATATATTTT

clone_size: .
d_call: .
j_call: TRBJ2-1
v_call: TRBV29-1
cdr3_aa: CSVGAAYNEQFF
cdr3_nt: TGCAGCGTTGGGGCAGCCTACAATGAGCAGTTCTTC

clone_size: few
d_call: .
j_call: TRBJ2-3
v_call: TRBV7-2
cdr3_aa: CASSPLRDTQYF
cdr3_nt: TGTGCCAGCAGCCCTCTTCGAGATACGCAGTATTTT

clone_size: many
d_call: TRBD1
j_call: TRBJ1-2
v_call: TRBV19
cdr3_aa: CASSFRDRGYGYTF
cdr3_nt: TGTGCCAGTAGTTTCCGGGACAGGGGCTATGGCTACACCTTC

clone_size: .
d_call: .
j_call: TRBJ1-3
v_call: TRBV25-1
cdr3_aa: CASQRAHRGNTIYF
cdr3_nt: TGTGCCAGCCAACGGGCGCACAGAGGAAACACCATATATTTT

clone_size: .
d_call: .
j_call: TRBJ2-6
v_call: TRBV19
cdr3_aa: CASSAGTESSPTLTF
cdr3_nt: TGTGCCAGTAGTGCCGGGACGGAATCCTCCCCTACTCTGACTTTC

clone_size: few
d_call: .
j_call: TRBJ2-7
v_call: TRBV7-9
cdr3_aa: CASSQDWSHYEQYF
cdr3_nt: TGTGCCAGCAGCCAAGATTGGAGTCACTACGAGCAGTACTTC

clone_size: many
d_call: .
j_call: TRBJ2-7
v_call: TRBV12-3/TRBV12-4
cdr3_aa: CASSRGAFYYEQYF
cdr3_nt: TGTGCCAGCAGCCGGGGGGCCTTCTACTACGAGCAGTACTTC

clone_size: many
d_call: TRBD1
j_call: TRBJ1-2
v_call: TRBV5-6
cdr3_aa: CASSSTGGGYGYTF
cdr3_nt: TGTGCCAGCAGCTCCACAGGGGGAGGCTATGGCTACACCTTC

clone_size: many
d_call: .
j_call: TRBJ2-2
v_call: TRBV24-1
cdr3_aa: CATRQVSTGELFF
cdr3_nt: TGTGCCACCCGACAGGTTAGCACCGGGGAGCTGTTTTTT

clone_size: .
d_call: .
j_call: TRBJ1-1
v_call: TRBV28
cdr3_aa: CASSLGRKNTEAFF
cdr3_nt: TGTGCCAGCAGTTTAGGCCGAAAGAACACTGAAGCTTTCTTT

clone_size: .
d_call: .
j_call: TRBJ1-5
v_call: TRBV12-3/TRBV12-4
cdr3_aa: CASSLSDRDQPQHF
cdr3_nt: TGTGCCAGCAGTTTGTCGGACAGAGATCAGCCCCAGCATTTT

clone_size: .
d_call: .
j_call: TRBJ1-1
v_call: TRBV9
cdr3_aa: CASSVGGPMNTEAFF
cdr3_nt: TGTGCCAGCAGCGTAGGAGGACCCATGAACACTGAAGCTTTCTTT

clone_size: .
d_call: TRBD1
j_call: TRBJ1-1
v_call: TRBV5-1
cdr3_aa: CASSPRGTGLDTEAFF
cdr3_nt: TGCGCCAGCAGCCCAAGGGGGACAGGCTTGGACACTGAAGCTTTCTTT

clone_size: many
d_call: TRBD1
j_call: TRBJ1-5
v_call: TRBV4-3
cdr3_aa: CASSLTTGNNQPQHF
cdr3_nt: TGCGCCAGCAGCCTGACGACAGGGAACAATCAGCCCCAGCATTTT

clone_size: few
d_call: TRBD1
j_call: TRBJ2-7
v_call: TRBV7-2
cdr3_aa: CASSLADPGGLNYEQYF
cdr3_nt: TGTGCCAGCAGCTTAGCCGACCCAGGGGGCCTCAACTACGAGCAGTACTTC

clone_size: .
d_call: .
j_call: TRBJ2-2
v_call: TRBV7-2
cdr3_aa: CASSQLARELFF
cdr3_nt: TGCGCCAGCAGCCAACTGGCCAGGGAGCTGTTTTTT

clone_size: .
d_call: .
j_call: TRBJ1-4
v_call: TRBV10-3
cdr3_aa: CAISSGRETYEKLFF
cdr3_nt: TGTGCCATCAGCTCGGGACGTGAGACTTATGAAAAACTGTTTTTT

clone_size: many
d_call: .
j_call: TRBJ1-1
v_call: TRBV12-3/TRBV12-4
cdr3_aa: CASTLATGDPFF
cdr3_nt: TGTGCCAGCACCTTGGCCACTGGGGACCCTTTCTTT

clone_size: .
d_call: .
j_call: TRBJ1-1
v_call: TRBV5-1
cdr3_aa: CASSLSRNYRAKNTEAFF
cdr3_nt: TGCGCCAGCAGCTTGTCCAGAAATTACAGGGCCAAGAACACTGAAGCTTTCTTT

clone_size: .
d_call: TRBD1
j_call: TRBJ2-2
v_call: TRBV5-1
cdr3_aa: CASSLRQGAGTGELFF
cdr3_nt: TGCGCCAGCAGCTTGCGACAGGGGGCCGGCACCGGGGAGCTGTTTTTT

clone_size: many
d_call: .
j_call: TRBJ1-6
v_call: TRBV19
cdr3_aa: CATNPGIDSPLHF
cdr3_nt: TGTGCCACCAACCCAGGGATCGATTCACCCCTCCACTTT

clone_size: few
d_call: .
j_call: TRBJ1-5
v_call: TRBV7-8
cdr3_aa: CASSLLNSGTRINQPQHF
cdr3_nt: TGTGCCAGCAGCTTACTTAATTCCGGGACTCGAATCAATCAGCCCCAGCATTTT

clone_size: many
d_call: .
j_call: TRBJ1-2
v_call: TRBV10-3
cdr3_aa: CAISESGLTAVYTF
cdr3_nt: TGTGCCATCAGTGAGTCAGGTTTGACTGCTGTCTACACCTTC

clone_size: many
d_call: TRBD1
j_call: TRBJ2-7
v_call: TRBV5-1
cdr3_aa: CASSLLRDRAGAYEQYF
cdr3_nt: TGCGCCAGCAGCCTACTCCGGGACAGGGCTGGGGCCTACGAGCAGTACTTC

clone_size: many
d_call: .
j_call: TRBJ1-2
v_call: TRBV20-1
cdr3_aa: CSASWQSYGYTF
cdr3_nt: TGCAGTGCTAGTTGGCAGAGCTATGGCTACACCTTC

clone_size: many
d_call: TRBD1
j_call: TRBJ1-1
v_call: TRBV24-1
cdr3_aa: CATRDTSQGTEAFF
cdr3_nt: TGTGCCACCCGGGACACTTCACAGGGGACTGAAGCTTTCTTT

clone_size: many
d_call: TRBD1
j_call: TRBJ2-6
v_call: TRBV29-1
cdr3_aa: CSPDKQGALPGANVLTF
cdr3_nt: TGCAGCCCGGATAAACAGGGGGCACTACCCGGGGCCAACGTCCTGACTTTC

clone_size: .
d_call: TRBD2
j_call: TRBJ2-5
v_call: TRBV11-3
cdr3_aa: CASSPAGGPRAQYF
cdr3_nt: TGTGCCAGCAGCCCCGCGGGGGGGCCGAGGGCTCAGTACTTC

clone_size: few
d_call: TRBD1
j_call: TRBJ1-4
v_call: TRBV7-2
cdr3_aa: CASSLTAGGSNEKLFF
cdr3_nt: TGTGCCAGCAGCTTAACGGCAGGGGGTAGTAATGAAAAACTGTTTTTT